Each of the 10 T cell receptor beta chains below was sequenced from the same sample in a study of blood T cells in healthy people across ages. Together with a sample-barcoded 5' primer, a J-beta primer mix was included in a second PCR lasting about 6 to 11 cycles. TCRdb ran MiXCR on the 5' RACE reads and lists one entry per CDR3 protein. This table holds about 930,000 distinct CDR3 sequences, about 29% found once. This sample was shared with a second study, whose subject was T cells of mothers and their children.

Source material: blood. The receptors come from a woman aged 35 to 49 in good health.

This clonotype was seen ten or more times. The genes are TRBV5-1 and TRBJ2-5, with D perhaps TRBD2 (5 bases). V was shortened by 4 bases and J by 1 base, with 11 bases between the two germline ends. In germline, CDR1 is SGHRS, CDR2 YFSETQ. This CDR3 is built from 14 residues. CDR3: CASSPGLSQETQYF. CDR3 DNA sequence: TGCGCCAGCAGCCCAGGACTCAGCCAAGAGACCCAGTACTTC. The whole variable domain, remainder taken from reference TRBV5-1 and TRBJ2-5, is KAGVTQTPRYLIKTRGQQVTLSCSPISGHRSVSWYQQTPGQGLQFLFEYFSETQRNKGNFPGRFSGRQFSNSRSEMNVSTLELGDSALYLCASSPGLSQETQYFGPGTRLLVL.

There are a few counts of this clonotype. The CDR3 sequence: CASSDAGTGGLPQYF. The CDR3, as DNA: TGTGCCAGCAGTGACGCGGGGACAGGGGGCCTCCCGCAGTATTTT. This chain uses TRBV6-4 with TRBJ2-3; the match to TRBD1 covers 12 bases. The V gene's germline CDR1 is MRHNA and CDR2 SNTAGT. The CDR3 is 15 amino acids. The J segment lost 10 bases and the V segment lost 2 bases, leaving 7 bases of the junction unmatched.

This clonotype was seen ten or more times. The chain recombines TRBV7-9 with TRBJ2-7; D may be TRBD2 (5 bases). The CDR3 is 12 residues long. In germline, CDR1 is SEHNR, CDR2 FQNEAQ (reference sequence). V was shortened by 1 base and J by 5 bases, with 6 bases between the two germline ends. The CDR3 DNA reads TGTGCCAGCAGCTTAGTTAGCGACGAGCAGTACTTC. Residues: CASSLVSDEQYF.

Remarks on this clonotype: One junction end does not reproduce the germline sequence, and a read error may be involved. This chain joins TRBV10-3 and TRBJ1-4; no definite D call. The CDR3 covers 12 residues. Germline V gene lookup returns CDR1 ENHRY and CDR2 SYGVKD. Here the CDR3 reads CASSEGGEKLFF. Written as DNA, the CDR3 is TGTGCCAGCAGTGAGGGAGGTGAAAAACTGTTTTTT.

The chain links TRBV5-1 to TRBJ2-2; D may match TRBD1 or TRBD2 (5 bases each). The CDR3 totals 14 residues. CDR1 SGHRS and CDR2 YFSETQ come from the germline V gene. The V end lost 3 bases, the J end lost 5 bases, and 11 bases lay between the germline ends. The CDR3 sequence: CASSWGTVTGELFF. Here the CDR3 DNA reads TGCGCCAGCAGCTGGGGGACGGTTACCGGGGAGCTGTTTTTT.

About this clonotype: Sequence at one end of the junction differs from germline and may be a read error. The chain uses TRBV5-5 and TRBJ1-5; 7 positions agree with TRBD1. The CDR3 sequence is 15 residues long. Germline loops: CDR1 SGHKS, CDR2 YYEKEE (reference sequence). The CDR3 spells CANSLGQYSNQPQHF. CDR3 bases: TGTGCCAACAGCTTGGGACAGTATAGCAATCAGCCCCAGCATTTT. Full variable domain (missing parts from reference TRBV5-5 and TRBJ1-5): DAGVTQSPTHLIKTRGQQVTLRCSPISGHKSVSWYQQVLGQGPQFIFQYYEKEERGRGNFPDRFSARQFPNYSSELNVNALLLGDSALYLCANSLGQYSNQPQHFGDGTRLSIL.

In its sample, this clonotype was seen a few times. The chain is built from TRBV6-2 or TRBV6-3 and TRBJ2-7; maybe TRBD1 (6 bases). CDR3 size: 15 residues. In germline, CDR1 is MNHEY, CDR2 SVGEGT. The germline V and J ends were trimmed by 7 bases and 1 base, with 17 bases remaining between them. Here the CDR3 reads CASKLRDTASYEQYF. CDR3 nucleotides: TGTGCCAGCAAACTCCGGGACACCGCTTCCTACGAGCAGTACTTC.

At least ten counts were recorded for this clonotype. The V call is TRBV10-3, the J call TRBJ2-7; no definite D call. CDR1 and CDR2 from the germline V gene are ENHRY and SYGVKD. The V end was cut by 0 bases, the J end by 5 bases, with 14 bases between. The CDR3 totals 15 residues. In nucleotides, the CDR3 is TGTGCCATCAGTGAGTCCCGAACAGCAAGGGACGAGCAGTACTTC. Amino acid sequence: CAISESRTARDEQYF.

This clonotype was seen a handful of times. The gene calls are TRBV28 and TRBJ1-2, with D perhaps matching TRBD1 (5 bases). Looked up from germline, CDR1 is MDHEN and CDR2 is SYDVKM. CDR3 length: 17 residues. V shed 2 bases and J shed 0 bases, with 16 bases lying between them. The CDR3 sequence is CASSLAYPAGANYGYTF. The CDR3 DNA reads as TGTGCCAGCAGTTTAGCGTACCCGGCGGGGGCTAACTATGGCTACACCTTC.

The chain recombines TRBV28 with TRBJ1-2, with TRBD1 matching over 7 bases. CDR1 is MDHEN, CDR2 SYDVKM, per germline. V dropped 5 bases and J dropped 3; count of bases not matched to a gene: 6. The CDR3 is made up of 14 amino acids. The CDR3, as DNA: TGTGCCAGCAGTACAAGCAGGGGGGACTATGGCTACACCTTC. This codes for CASSTSRGDYGYTF.